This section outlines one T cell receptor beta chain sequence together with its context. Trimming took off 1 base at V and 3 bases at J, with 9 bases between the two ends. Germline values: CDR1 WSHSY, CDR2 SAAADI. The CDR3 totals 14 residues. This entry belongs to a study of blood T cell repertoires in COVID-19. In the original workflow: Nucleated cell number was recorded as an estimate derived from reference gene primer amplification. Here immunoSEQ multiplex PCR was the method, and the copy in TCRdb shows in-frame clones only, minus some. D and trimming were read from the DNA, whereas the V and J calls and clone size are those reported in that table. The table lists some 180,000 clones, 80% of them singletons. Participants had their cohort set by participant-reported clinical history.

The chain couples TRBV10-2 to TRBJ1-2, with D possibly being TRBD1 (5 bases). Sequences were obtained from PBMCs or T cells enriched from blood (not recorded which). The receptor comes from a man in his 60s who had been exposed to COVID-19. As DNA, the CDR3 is TGCGCCAGCAGTGAGTGGGGCGCAGACTATGGCTACACCTTC. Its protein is CASSEWGADYGYTF.